This T cell receptor (beta chain) was recorded in a study of PD-1 blockade in classical Hodgkin lymphoma. Study-wide results and limits: While CD8+ TCR diversity did not rise significantly by C4D1, CD4+ TCR diversity did.

A word on this clone: Its matching antigen is unknown.

Relapse was seen in all patients after autologous stem cell transplantation, and brentuximab vedotin exposure was variable. Complete response, partial response or progressive disease constituted the best responses recorded. The table came from immunoSEQ multiplex PCR; TCRdb's copy has only in-frame clones and leaves some out. The data hold around 58,000 clones, with under 95% observed a single time. There are 21 residues in the CDR3. The V gene end was trimmed by 4 bases and the J gene end by 1 base; junction bases not matched to a gene: 24. CDR1 and CDR2 (germline): SGHRS, YFSETQ. The rearrangement uses TRBV5-1 and TRBJ2-3; 7 bases fit TRBD2. The TCR was taken from a human donor with classical Hodgkin lymphoma. The sequenced sample was peripheral blood mononuclear cells (PBMCs), obtained at baseline. The CDR3: CASSDPSPPLERGYRTDTQYF. For the CDR3, the DNA is TGCGCCAGCAGCGATCCGAGCCCTCCACTGGAGCGGGGTTACCGCACAGATACGCAGTATTTT.